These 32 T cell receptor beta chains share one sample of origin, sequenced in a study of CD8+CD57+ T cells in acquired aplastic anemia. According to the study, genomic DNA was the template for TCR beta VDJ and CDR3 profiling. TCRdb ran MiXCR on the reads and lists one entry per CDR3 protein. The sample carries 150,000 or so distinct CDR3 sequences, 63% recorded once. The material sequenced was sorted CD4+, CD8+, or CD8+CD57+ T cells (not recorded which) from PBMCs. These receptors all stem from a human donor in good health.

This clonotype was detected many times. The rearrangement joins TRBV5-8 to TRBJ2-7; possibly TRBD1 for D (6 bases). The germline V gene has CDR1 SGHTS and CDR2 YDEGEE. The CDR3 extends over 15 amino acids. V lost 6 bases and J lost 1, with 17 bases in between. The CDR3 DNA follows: TGTGCCAGCAACCATCAGGGACATGCTTCCTACGAGCAGTACTTC. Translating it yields CASNHQGHASYEQYF.

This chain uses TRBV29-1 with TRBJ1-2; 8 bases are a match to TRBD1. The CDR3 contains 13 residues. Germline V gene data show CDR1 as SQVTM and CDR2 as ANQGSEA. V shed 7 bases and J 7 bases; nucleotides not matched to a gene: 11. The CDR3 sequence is CSGRTGGEGGYTF. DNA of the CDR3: TGCAGCGGTAGAACAGGGGGGGAAGGTGGCTACACCTTC.

In DNA form, the CDR3 reads TGCGCCAGCAGTAAAGCGGGAGGGCGTACAGATACGCAGTATTTT. Amino acids: CASSKAGGRTDTQYF. The V call is TRBV10-2, the J call TRBJ2-3, with TRBD2 matching 10 bases. The germline V gene has CDR1 WSHSY and CDR2 SAAADI. The V and J ends lost 5 bases and 3 bases, in that order; junction bases with no gene match: 5. This CDR3 comprises 15 residues.

CDR3 loop: CATSGGDLEEYNEQFF. The CDR3 nucleotides are TGTGCCACCAGTGGGGGGGATTTGGAAGAATACAATGAGCAGTTCTTC. The chain uses TRBV24-1 and TRBJ2-1; D perhaps matches TRBD2 (6 bases). V lost 5 bases and J 4 bases, leaving 17 bases between the germline ends. The CDR3 length is 16 residues. Germline CDR1 and CDR2: KGHDR and SFDVKD.

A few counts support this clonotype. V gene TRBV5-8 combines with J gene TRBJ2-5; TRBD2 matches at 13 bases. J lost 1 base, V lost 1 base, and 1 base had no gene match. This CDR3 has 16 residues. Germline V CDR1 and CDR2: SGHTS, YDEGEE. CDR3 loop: CASSLTSGGGQETQYF. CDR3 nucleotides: TGTGCCAGCAGCTTGACTAGCGGGGGGGGCCAAGAGACCCAGTACTTC.

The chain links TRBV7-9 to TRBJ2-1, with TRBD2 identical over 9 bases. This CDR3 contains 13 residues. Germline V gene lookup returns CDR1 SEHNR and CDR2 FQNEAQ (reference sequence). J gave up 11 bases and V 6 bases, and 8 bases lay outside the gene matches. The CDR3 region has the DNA TGTGCCAGCAGACCGGGACTAGCAGCACAGCAGTTCTTC. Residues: CASRPGLAAQQFF.

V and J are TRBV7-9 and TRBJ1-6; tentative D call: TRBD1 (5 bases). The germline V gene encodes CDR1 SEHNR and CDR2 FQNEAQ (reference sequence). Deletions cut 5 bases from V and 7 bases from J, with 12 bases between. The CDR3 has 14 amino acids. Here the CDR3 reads CASSPRTINSPLHF. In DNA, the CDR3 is TGTGCCAGCAGCCCCCGGACAATCAATTCACCCCTCCACTTT. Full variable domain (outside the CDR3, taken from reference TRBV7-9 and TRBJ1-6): DTGVSQNPRHKITKRGQNVTFRCDPISEHNRLYWYRQTLGQGPEFLTYFQNEAQLEKSRLLSDRFSAERPKGSFSTLEIQRTEQGDSAMYLCASSPRTINSPLHFGNGTRLTVT.

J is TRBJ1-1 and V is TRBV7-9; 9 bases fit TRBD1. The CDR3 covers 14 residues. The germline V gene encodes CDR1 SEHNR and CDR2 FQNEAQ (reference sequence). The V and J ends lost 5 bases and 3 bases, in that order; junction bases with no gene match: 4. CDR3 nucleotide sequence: TGTGCCAGCAGCACCGACAGGGGGGACACTGAAGCTTTCTTT. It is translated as CASSTDRGDTEAFF.

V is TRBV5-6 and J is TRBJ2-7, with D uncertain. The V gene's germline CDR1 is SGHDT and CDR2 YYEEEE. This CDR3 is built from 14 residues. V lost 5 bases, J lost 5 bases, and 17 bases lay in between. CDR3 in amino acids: CASRSRDPGDEQYF. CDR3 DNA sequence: TGTGCCAGCAGGTCAAGGGATCCGGGTGACGAGCAGTACTTC.

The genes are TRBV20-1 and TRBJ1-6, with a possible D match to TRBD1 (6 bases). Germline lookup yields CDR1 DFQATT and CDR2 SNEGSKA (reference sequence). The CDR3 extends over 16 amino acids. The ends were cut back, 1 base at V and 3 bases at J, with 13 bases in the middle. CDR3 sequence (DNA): TGCAGTGCTAGAGCGAGCGGGACATTCTATAATTCACCCCTCCACTTT. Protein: CSARASGTFYNSPLHF.

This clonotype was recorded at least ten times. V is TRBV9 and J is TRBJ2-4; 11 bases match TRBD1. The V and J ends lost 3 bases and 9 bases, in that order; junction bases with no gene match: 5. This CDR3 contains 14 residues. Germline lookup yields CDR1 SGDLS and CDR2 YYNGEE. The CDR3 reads CASSGDRGGGIQYF. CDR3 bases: TGTGCCAGCAGCGGGGACAGGGGGGGGGGCATTCAGTACTTC.

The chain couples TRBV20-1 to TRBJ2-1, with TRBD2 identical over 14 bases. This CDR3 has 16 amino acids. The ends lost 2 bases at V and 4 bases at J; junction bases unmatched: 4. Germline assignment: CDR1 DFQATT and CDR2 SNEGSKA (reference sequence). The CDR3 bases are TGCAGTGCTAGATCGACTAGCGGGAGGGGATACAATGAGCAGTTCTTC. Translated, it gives CSARSTSGRGYNEQFF.

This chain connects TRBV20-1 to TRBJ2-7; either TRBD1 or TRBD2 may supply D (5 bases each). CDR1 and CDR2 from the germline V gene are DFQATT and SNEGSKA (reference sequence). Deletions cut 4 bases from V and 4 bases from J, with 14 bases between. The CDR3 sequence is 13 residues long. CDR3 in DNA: TGCAGTGCTATATCCAGGGAGCTTTACGAGCAGTACTTC. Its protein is CSAISRELYEQYF.

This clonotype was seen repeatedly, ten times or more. The CDR3 spells CASSDMQGGEQYF. The CDR3 DNA follows: TGTGCCAGCAGTGATATGCAGGGAGGCGAGCAGTACTTC. The chain links TRBV6-4 to TRBJ2-7; TRBD2 might be the D (6 bases). Trimming cost V 3 bases and J 6 bases, with 12 bases left between them. The CDR3 loop spans 13 amino acids. In germline, CDR1 is MRHNA, CDR2 SNTAGT.

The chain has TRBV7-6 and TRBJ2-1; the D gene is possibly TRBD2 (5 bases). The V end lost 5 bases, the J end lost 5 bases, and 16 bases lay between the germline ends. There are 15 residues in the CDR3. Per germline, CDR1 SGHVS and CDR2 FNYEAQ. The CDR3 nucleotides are TGTGCCAGCAGCATCATGGGTTCTAGCCACAATGAGCAGTTCTTC. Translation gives CASSIMGSSHNEQFF.

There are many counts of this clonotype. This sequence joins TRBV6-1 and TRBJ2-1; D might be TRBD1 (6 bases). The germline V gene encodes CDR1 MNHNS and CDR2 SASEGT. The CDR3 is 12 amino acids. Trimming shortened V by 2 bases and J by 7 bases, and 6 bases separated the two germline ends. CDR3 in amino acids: CASSERGNEQFF. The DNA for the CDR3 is TGTGCCAGCAGTGAAAGGGGGAATGAGCAGTTCTTC.

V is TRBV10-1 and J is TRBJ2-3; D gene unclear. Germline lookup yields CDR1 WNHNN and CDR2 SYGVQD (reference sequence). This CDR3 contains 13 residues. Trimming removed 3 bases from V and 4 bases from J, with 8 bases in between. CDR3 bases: TGCGCCAGCAGTGAATATGAGTCAGATACGCAGTATTTT. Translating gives CASSEYESDTQYF.

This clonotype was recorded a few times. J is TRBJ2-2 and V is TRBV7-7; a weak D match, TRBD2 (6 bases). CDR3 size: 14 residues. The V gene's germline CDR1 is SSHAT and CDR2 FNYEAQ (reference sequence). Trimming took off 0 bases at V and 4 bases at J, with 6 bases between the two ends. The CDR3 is CASSLARGTGELFF. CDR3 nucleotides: TGTGCCAGCAGCTTAGCGCGGGGCACCGGGGAGCTGTTTTTT. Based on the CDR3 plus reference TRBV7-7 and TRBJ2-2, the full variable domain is GAGVSQSPRYKVTKRGQDVTLRCDPISSHATLYWYQQALGQGPEFLTYFNYEAQPDKSGLPSDRFSAERPEGSISTLTIQRTEQRDSAMYRCASSLARGTGELFFGEGSRLTVL.

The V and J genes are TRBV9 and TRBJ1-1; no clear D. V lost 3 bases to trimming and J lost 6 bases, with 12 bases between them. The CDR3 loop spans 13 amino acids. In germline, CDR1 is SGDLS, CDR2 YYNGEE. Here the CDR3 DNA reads TGTGCCAGCAGCGCAGGAGGTCAGCCTGAAGCTTTCTTT. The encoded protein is CASSAGGQPEAFF.

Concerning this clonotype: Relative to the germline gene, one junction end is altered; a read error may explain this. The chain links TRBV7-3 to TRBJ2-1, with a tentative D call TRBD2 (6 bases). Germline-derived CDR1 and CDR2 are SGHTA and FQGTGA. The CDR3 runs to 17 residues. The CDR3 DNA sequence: TGCGCCAGCAGCTTGGCTACTTTTGGCGGGGCCTACAATGAGCAGTTCTTC. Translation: CASSLATFGGAYNEQFF.

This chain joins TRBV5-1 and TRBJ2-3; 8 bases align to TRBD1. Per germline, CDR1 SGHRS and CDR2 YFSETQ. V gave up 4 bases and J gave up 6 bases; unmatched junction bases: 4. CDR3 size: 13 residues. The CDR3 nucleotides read TGCGCCAGCAGCCTCCGACAGGGGGATACGCAGTATTTT. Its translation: CASSLRQGDTQYF. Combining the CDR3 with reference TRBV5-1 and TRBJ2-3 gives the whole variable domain KAGVTQTPRYLIKTRGQQVTLSCSPISGHRSVSWYQQTPGQGLQFLFEYFSETQRNKGNFPGRFSGRQFSNSRSEMNVSTLELGDSALYLCASSLRQGDTQYFGPGTRLTVL.

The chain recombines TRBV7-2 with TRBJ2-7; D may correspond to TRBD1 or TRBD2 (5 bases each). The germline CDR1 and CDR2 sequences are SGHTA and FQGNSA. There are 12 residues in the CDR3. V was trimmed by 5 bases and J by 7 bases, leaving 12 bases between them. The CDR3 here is CASSPWDGEQYF. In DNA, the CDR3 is TGTGCCAGCAGCCCCTGGGACGGAGAGCAGTACTTC.

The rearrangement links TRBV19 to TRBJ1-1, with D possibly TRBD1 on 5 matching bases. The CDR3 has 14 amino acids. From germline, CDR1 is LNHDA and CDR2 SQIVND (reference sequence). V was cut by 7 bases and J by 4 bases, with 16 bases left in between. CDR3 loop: CASTRQAGGTEAFF. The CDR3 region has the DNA TGTGCCAGTACCAGGCAGGCCGGGGGCACTGAAGCTTTCTTT. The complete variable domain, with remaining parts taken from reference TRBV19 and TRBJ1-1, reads DGGITQSPKYLFRKEGQNVTLSCEQNLNHDAMYWYRQDPGQGLRLIYYSQIVNDFQKGDIAEGYSVSREKKESFPLTVTSAQKNPTAFYLCASTRQAGGTEAFFGQGTRLTVV.

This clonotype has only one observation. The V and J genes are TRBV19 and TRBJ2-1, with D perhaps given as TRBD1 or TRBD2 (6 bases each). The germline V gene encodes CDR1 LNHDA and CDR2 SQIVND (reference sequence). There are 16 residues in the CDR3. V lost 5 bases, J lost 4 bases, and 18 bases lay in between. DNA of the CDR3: TGTGCCAGTAGTTCTGGGGGGCTGGAAGAGTACAATGAGCAGTTCTTC. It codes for CASSSGGLEEYNEQFF. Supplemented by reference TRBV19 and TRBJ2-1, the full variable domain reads DGGITQSPKYLFRKEGQNVTLSCEQNLNHDAMYWYRQDPGQGLRLIYYSQIVNDFQKGDIAEGYSVSREKKESFPLTVTSAQKNPTAFYLCASSSGGLEEYNEQFFGPGTRLTVL.

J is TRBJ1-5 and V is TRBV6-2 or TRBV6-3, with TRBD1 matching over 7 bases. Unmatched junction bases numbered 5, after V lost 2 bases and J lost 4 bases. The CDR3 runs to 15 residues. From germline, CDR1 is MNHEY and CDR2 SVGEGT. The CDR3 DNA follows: TGTGCCAGCAGTTACCCAGGGGGGGTGAATCAGCCCCAGCATTTT. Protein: CASSYPGGVNQPQHF.

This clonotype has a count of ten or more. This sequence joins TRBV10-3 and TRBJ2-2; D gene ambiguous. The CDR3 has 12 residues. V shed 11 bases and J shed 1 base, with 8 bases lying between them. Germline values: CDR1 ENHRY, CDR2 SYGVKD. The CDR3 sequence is CAARKNTGELFF. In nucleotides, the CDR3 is TGTGCCGCCCGAAAGAACACCGGGGAGCTGTTTTTT.

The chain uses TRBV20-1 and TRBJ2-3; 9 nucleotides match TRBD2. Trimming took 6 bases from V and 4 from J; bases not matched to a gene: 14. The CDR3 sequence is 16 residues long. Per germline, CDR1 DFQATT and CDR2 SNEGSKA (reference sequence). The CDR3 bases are TGCAGTGCCAACCCGCCGGGCGGGGGGGCGGCAGATACGCAGTATTTT. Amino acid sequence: CSANPPGGGAADTQYF.

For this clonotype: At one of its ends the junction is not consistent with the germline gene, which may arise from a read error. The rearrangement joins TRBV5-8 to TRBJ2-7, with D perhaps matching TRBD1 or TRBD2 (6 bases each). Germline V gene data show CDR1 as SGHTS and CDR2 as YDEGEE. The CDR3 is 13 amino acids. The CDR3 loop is CASTQEGGSGQYF. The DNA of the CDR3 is TGCGCCAGCACACAAGAGGGGGGTAGCGGGCAGTACTTC.

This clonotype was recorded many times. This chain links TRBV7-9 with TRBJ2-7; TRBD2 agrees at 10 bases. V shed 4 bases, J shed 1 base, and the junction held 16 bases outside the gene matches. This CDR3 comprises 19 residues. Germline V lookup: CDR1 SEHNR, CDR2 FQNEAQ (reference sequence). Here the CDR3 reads CASSSTTTGRTSGSYEQYF. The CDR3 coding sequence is TGTGCCAGCAGCTCCACTACGACAGGGCGGACTAGCGGTTCCTACGAGCAGTACTTC.

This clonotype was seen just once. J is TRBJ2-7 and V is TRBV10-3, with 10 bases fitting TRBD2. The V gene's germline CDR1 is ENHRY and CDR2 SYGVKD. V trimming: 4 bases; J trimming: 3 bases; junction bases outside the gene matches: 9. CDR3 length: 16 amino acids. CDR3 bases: TGTGCCATCAGTGTACACCTGGCTAGCGGGAGCTACGAGCAGTACTTC. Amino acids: CAISVHLASGSYEQYF.

CDR3 DNA: TGTGCCAGCAGTGGATATAATCAGCCCCAGCATTTT. Protein: CASSGYNQPQHF. The J gene is TRBJ1-5, the V gene TRBV2; D remains unclear. This CDR3 is 12 amino acids long. V shed 4 bases and J shed 4 bases, with 5 bases lying between them. The V gene's germline CDR1 is SNHLY and CDR2 FYNNEI.

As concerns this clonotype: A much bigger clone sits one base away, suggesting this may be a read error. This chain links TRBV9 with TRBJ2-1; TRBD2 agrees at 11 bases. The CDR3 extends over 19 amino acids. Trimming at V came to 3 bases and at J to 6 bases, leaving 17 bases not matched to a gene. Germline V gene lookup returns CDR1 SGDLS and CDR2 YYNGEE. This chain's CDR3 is CASSAGLAGNSAVSNEQFF. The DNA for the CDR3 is TGTGCCAGCAGCGCCGGACTAGCGGGCAATTCCGCCGTCAGCAATGAGCAGTTCTTC. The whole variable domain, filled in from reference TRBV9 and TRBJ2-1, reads DSGVTQTPKHLITATGQRVTLRCSPRSGDLSVYWYQQSLDQGLQFLIQYYNGEERAKGNILERFSAQQFPDLHSELNLSSLELGDSALYFCASSAGLAGNSAVSNEQFFGPGTRLTVL.